This entry is about one T cell receptor beta chain. This record comes from a study of cytomegalovirus exposure and HLA in healthy donors. Study details: The approximately 120 million unique TCR beta sequences, from around 200 million T cells, were found by an earlier analysis.

V was shortened by 2 bases and J by 1 base, with 9 bases between the two germline ends. This CDR3 comprises 14 residues. Germline loops: CDR1 SGHDT, CDR2 YYEEEE. In the PCR, 60 Vbeta and 13 Jbeta primers were used. Assay used: immunoSEQ multiplex PCR; TCRdb lists only in-frame clones, some missing. The repertoire holds approximately 70,000 clones, more than 70% seen once, with around 8.9% in the top ten. Sequencing was performed on PBMCs. This sequence originates from a man in his forties in good health and CMV-seronegative. The V gene is TRBV5-6, the J gene TRBJ2-5; D might be TRBD1 (6 bases). CDR3 bases: TGTGCCAGCAGCTTCGGACAGATCCAAGAGACCCAGTACTTC. It encodes CASSFGQIQETQYF.